Sequencing of this T cell receptor (beta chain) was carried out in a study of shared clonotypes between healthy human individuals. Across the whole study: Sampling drew on donors who were a couple of women and a few men aged 18 to 49.

Within Nashville, Tennessee resided all donors, each a Caucasian adult. Deletions cut 6 bases from V and 3 bases from J, with 16 bases between. The CDR3 has 15 amino acids. Germline CDR1 and CDR2: SNHLY and FYNNEI. Assay: immunoSEQ multiplex PCR; the TCRdb copy retains only in-frame clones and omits some. The table records hundreds of thousands of clones, about two thirds of them present only once. Sample: memory CD4+ T cells sorted from blood. Indicated subset: CD45RA-negative fraction. The chain uses TRBV2 and TRBJ2-3; no definite D call. The clonotype was recovered from a woman in her twenties or thirties in good health. The CDR3: CASSLLASRTDTQYF. The CDR3 region has the DNA TGTGCCAGCAGCCTATTGGCATCACGGACAGATACGCAGTATTTT.